This T cell receptor beta chain was documented in a study of identical twins. TCRdb independently ran MiXCR on the 5' RACE reads; one entry per CDR3 protein. The top ten clones hold about 4.3% of a sample with roughly 690,000 distinct CDR3 sequences, 21% of them seen once. The germline gives CDR1 LGHDT, CDR2 YNNKEL (reference sequence). The CDR3 is 14 amino acids. J was trimmed by 1 base and V by 8 bases; bases with no gene match: 5. The sample also formed part of further work on T cells expressing NK-cell markers.

The receptor comes from a woman aged 18-29 years in good health. Material: PBMCs. The chain uses TRBV3-1 and TRBJ2-7; 10 bases are shared with TRBD1. For the CDR3, the DNA is TGTGCCAGCCGCCGGGACAGGGGATCCTACGAGCAGTACTTC. It is translated as CASRRDRGSYEQYF.